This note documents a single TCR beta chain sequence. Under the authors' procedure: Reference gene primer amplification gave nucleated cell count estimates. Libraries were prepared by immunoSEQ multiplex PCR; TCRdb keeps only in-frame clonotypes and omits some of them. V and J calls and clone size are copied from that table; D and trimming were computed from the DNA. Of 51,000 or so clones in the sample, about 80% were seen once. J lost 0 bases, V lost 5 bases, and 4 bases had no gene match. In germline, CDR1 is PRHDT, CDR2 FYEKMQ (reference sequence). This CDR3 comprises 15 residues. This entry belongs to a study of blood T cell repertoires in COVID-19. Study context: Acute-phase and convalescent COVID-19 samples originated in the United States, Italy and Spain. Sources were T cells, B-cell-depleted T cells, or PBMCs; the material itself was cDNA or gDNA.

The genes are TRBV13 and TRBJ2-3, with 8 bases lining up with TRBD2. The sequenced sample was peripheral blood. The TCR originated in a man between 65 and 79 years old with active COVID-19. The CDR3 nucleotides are TGTGCCAGCAGCCACATAGCGGGAAGCACAGATACGCAGTATTTT. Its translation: CASSHIAGSTDTQYF.